In this sample, the clone carrying this T cell receptor (beta chain) turned up a few times. The data were obtained in a study of T cells after yellow fever vaccination. V was trimmed by 7 bases and J by 9 bases, leaving 15 bases between them. CDR3 length: 12 residues. Germline V gene sequence: CDR1 MNHNY, CDR2 SVGAGI (reference sequence). TCRdb used MiXCR to reprocess the 5' RACE reads, holding one entry per CDR3 protein. The data hold approximately 510,000 distinct CDR3 sequences, with 20% to 25% observed a single time. The sequenced sample was PBMCs, obtained 21 days after the first yellow fever vaccination. The TCR comes from a man between 18 and 29 years old who received the YFV17D yellow fever vaccine. V and J are TRBV6-6 and TRBJ1-1, with D unresolved. CDR3 nucleotides: TGTGCCAGCACCTTAGGGTTCTCAAAAGCTTTCTTT. This codes for CASTLGFSKAFF.